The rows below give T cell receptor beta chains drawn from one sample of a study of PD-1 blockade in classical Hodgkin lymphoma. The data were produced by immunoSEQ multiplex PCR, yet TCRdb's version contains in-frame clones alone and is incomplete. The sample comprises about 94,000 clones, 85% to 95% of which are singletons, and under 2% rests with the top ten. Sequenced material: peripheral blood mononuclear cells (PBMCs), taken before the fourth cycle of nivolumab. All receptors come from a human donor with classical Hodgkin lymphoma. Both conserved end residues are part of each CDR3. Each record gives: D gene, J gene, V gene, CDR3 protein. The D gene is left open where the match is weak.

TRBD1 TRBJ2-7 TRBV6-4 CASSVGTGGAYEQYF
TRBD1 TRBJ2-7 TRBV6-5 CASSRQGLEQYF
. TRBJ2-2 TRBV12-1 CASSPPPIGGELFF
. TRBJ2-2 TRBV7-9 CAQDTGELFF
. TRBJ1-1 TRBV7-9 CASSLVRQVNTEAFF
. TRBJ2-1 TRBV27 CASSLSAGNIYNEQFF
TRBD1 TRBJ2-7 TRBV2 CASRLPGQGAAEQYF
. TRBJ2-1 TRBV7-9 CASVHRGEYNEQFF
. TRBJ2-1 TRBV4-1 CASSQAGTGVYNEQFF
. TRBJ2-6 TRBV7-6 CASSLDRGTYSGANVLTF
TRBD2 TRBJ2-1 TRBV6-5 CASSYGTTSNEQFF
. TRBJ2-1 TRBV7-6 CASSLATYNEQFF
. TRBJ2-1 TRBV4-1 CASSQGAHEQFF
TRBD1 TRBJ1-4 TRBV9 CASSAHGTGEEKLFF
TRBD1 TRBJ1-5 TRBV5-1 CASSLDPGGWSNQPQHF
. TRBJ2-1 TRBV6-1 CASSETQSPYNEQFF
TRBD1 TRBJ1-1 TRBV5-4 CASSFGQGRGTEAFF
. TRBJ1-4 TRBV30 CAWEGDPGAGKLFF
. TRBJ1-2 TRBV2 CASSGYTPFYGYTF
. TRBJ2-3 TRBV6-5 CASSYSGNNADTQYF
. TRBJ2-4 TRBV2 CASRKGNSIQYF
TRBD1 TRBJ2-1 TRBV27 CASSFKGQGVRIF
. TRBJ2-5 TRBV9 CASSSQGRGETQYF
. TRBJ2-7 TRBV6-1 CASSEHPVGRPPNEQYF
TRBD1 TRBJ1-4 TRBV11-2 CASSPGTGGLELFF
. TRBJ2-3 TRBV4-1 CASSQISDTQYF
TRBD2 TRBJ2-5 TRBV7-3 CASSLKGRTSGRETQYF
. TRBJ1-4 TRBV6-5 CASRDRPTNEKLFF
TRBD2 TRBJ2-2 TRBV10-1 CASSDSGSVATGELFF
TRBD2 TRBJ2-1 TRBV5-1 CASSYSAGGSSSYNEQFF
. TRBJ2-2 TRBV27 CASSLSTGELFF
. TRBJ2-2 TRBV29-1 CSVSYTGELFF
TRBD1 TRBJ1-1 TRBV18 CASSPTTGHTEAFF
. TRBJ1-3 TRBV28 CASSLLGGGGNTIYF
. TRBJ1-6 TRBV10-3 CAIRDGSSYNSPLHF
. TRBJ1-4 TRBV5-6 CASSFSGSDEKLFF
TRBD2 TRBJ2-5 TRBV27 CASGLAGEGKTQYF
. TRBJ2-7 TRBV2 CASSGGRSGALAYEQYF
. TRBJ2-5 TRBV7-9 CASSLRSQETQYF
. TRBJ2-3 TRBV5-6 CASSLALGPGVTDTQYF
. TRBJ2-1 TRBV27 CASSLETSYNEQFF
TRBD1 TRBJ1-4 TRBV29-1 CSVEGQGNEKLFF
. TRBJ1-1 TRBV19 CASKGNLENTEAFF
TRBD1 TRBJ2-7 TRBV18 CASSPATGNYEQYF
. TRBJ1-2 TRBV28 CASSLAPVRENGYTF
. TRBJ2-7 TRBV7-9 CASSLPLGRTYEQYF
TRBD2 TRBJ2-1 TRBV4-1 CASSPRTSGVRHNEQFF
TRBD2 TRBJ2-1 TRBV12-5 CASGPPGLAGNNEQFF
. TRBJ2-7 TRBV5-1 CASSLRDISYEQYF
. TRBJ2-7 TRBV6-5 CASSYSGGEVHEQYF
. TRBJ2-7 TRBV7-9 CASRGTQRNYEQYF
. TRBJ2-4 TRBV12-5 CASGLAQTKNIQYF
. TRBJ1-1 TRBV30 CAWLTPNTEAFF
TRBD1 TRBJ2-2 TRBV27 CASSLGDRNTGELFF